Sequencing of this TCR beta chain was carried out in a study of cytomegalovirus exposure and HLA in healthy donors. Overall study findings and caveats: Highly shared sequence variants in one cluster were likely a sequencing artifact.

Primers: 60 Vbeta forward and 13 Jbeta reverse. The method was immunoSEQ multiplex PCR; TCRdb's version includes in-frame clones alone and lacks a portion of them. The sample carries under 150,000 clones, around 77% recorded once. Regarding this clone: Its antigen is not identified.

Trimming took 4 bases from V and 7 from J; bases not matched to a gene: 2. This CDR3 has 14 residues. Germline V gives CDR1 SNHLY, CDR2 FYNNEI. This sequence joins TRBV2 and TRBJ2-1; 12 bases match TRBD2. Sequenced input: PBMCs. This clonotype originated in a woman aged 60-75 years in good health and CMV-seronegative. For the CDR3, the DNA is TGTGCCAGCAGTGGCGGACTAGCGGGAAATGAGCAGTTCTTC. Residues: CASSGGLAGNEQFF. The variable domain in full, completed from reference TRBV2 and TRBJ2-1, reads EPEVTQTPSHQVTQMGQEVILRCVPISNHLYFYWYRQILGQKVEFLVSFYNNEISEKSEIFDDQFSVERPDGSNFTLKIRSTKLEDSAMYFCASSGGLAGNEQFFGPGTRLTVL.